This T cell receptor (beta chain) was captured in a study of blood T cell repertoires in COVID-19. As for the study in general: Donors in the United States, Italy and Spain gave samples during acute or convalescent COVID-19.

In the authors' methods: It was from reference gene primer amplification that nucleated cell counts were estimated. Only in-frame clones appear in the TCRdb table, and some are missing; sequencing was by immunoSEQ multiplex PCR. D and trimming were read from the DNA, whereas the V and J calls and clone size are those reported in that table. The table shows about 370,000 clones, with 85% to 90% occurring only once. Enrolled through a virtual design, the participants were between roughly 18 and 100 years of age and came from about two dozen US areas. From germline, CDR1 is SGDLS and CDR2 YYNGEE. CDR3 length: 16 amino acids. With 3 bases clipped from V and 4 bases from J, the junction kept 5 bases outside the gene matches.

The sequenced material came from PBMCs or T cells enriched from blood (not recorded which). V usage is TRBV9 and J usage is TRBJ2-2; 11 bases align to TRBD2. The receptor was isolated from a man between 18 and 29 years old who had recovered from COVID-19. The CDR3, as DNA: TGTGCCAGCAGCGACTCTACTAGCGGGAGCACCGGGGAGCTGTTTTTT. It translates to CASSDSTSGSTGELFF. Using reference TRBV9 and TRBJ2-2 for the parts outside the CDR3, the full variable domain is DSGVTQTPKHLITATGQRVTLRCSPRSGDLSVYWYQQSLDQGLQFLIQYYNGEERAKGNILERFSAQQFPDLHSELNLSSLELGDSALYFCASSDSTSGSTGELFFGEGSRLTVL.